The sequence of this T cell receptor (beta chain) was determined in a study of T cell responses to AZD1222 COVID-19 vaccine (dated by TCRdb to the early 2020s). The study in broad terms: A total of around 240 trial participants underwent TCR sequencing, of whom roughly 210 had received two doses of AZD1222 and some 25 had received two doses of the MenACWY control vaccine. Enrollment into the trials was organized by age into subgroups of 18-55, 56-69 and 70-plus years, and those subgroups contained 148, 28 and 57 TCR-sequenced participants, respectively.

The time point label on this specimen signifies: baseline before first vaccination. The treatment or condition label for this specimen denotes: meningococcal conjugate vaccine given as trial control. Vaccinee samples were obtained from the UK trials COV001 and COV002, which included a single-blind randomized controlled phase 2/3 trial of AZD1222 (ChAdOx1 nCoV-19) in healthy adults. Trial participant PBMC samples were collected at day 0 and day 28 after the second dose for TCRbeta chain sequencing. The CDR3 goes from the cysteine to the phenylalanine over 11 residues. The CDR3 DNA has 33 bases and is translated from base 1. Taken from the germline V gene, the CDR1 and CDR2 loops are MDHEN and SYDVKM. The V and J ends are trimmed by 6 bases and 7 bases, leaving 10 bases between them. The CDR3 regions of human TCRbeta chains were analyzed by immunosequencing. On the study's bioinformatics: TCRs in the repertoires were compared against a reference library of SARS-CoV-2-specific TCRs that had been generated with the MIRA antigen-specificity platform. Breadth was defined as the fraction of unique TCRs that were SARS-CoV-2-associated, and depth was defined as the fraction of total T cells that were SARS-CoV-2-associated. Using the MIRA data, every spike-specific TCR was mapped to the spike region that the TCR reacted to and assigned to either a CD4 or a CD8 class. Log10-transformed breadth and depth values were compared by one-way ANOVA with Sidak's multiple comparisons tests. The immuneACCESS repertoire file appears here via TCRdb, limited to in-frame rearrangements. These files lack a portion of the clones; in checked studies, under half of the deficit traces to unresolved V genes, and the cause of the others is not known. That table gives V, J and clone size, and the DNA gave D and trimming. For this sample there are hundreds of thousands of clones; approximately 94% appear just once. About 1% of the sample belongs to the ten largest clones.

This clone has just a few counts. Its antigen specificity is not known. The record has no base qualities; no much larger clone is one base away. Overall study outcomes, separate from this receptor: After two AZD1222 doses, both the breadth and the depth of spike-specific TCRs were significantly higher than at day 0 and than in MenACWY recipients. The 56-69-year group was small, and its depth increase did not reach significance, likely because of low power. Because no day 14 peak-response samples were available, the repertoires could be characterized only after the peak T cell response. Most participants were white British and females outnumbered males, and the authors suggested that clonal diversity may have been underestimated. Conclusions about previously exposed vaccinees were limited because only six or seven AZD1222 recipients were SARS-CoV-2 seropositive at baseline. The whole spike protein was spanned by vaccine-associated CD4 TCRs, and dominant responses were seen in regions 160-218 and 743-854. Nearly half of unique spike-specific TCRs reportedly recognized epitopes outside regions mutated in the B.1.351 and B.1.1.7 variants.

The sequence is built from TRBV28 and TRBJ2-7; D gene: possibly TRBD1, on 7 matching bases. The receptor comes from an adult in good health. Sequencing was performed on peripheral blood, taken on day 0 of MenACWY control vaccination. This receptor has the CDR3 CASSPGGEQYF. The DNA sequence is TGTGCCAGCAGCCCAGGGGGGGAGCAGTACTTC.